These 24 T cell receptor beta chains were sequenced from one sample in a study of OX40 agonist ivuxolimab in advanced cancers. Libraries were prepared by immunoSEQ multiplex PCR; TCRdb keeps only in-frame clonotypes and omits some of them. Of more than 25,000 clones listed, more than 70% are singletons. The specimen was CD4+ or CD8+ T cells sorted from blood, collected in a trial of the OX40 agonist ivuxolimab. These receptors all stem from an adult with an advanced solid tumor such as melanoma, head and neck, liver or kidney cancer.

The rearrangement links TRBV4-1 to TRBJ1-2, with TRBD1 identical over 8 bases. Germline V gene data show CDR1 as MGHRA and CDR2 as YSYEKL. The CDR3 is 14 residues long. J lost 9 bases, V lost 3 bases, and 9 bases had no gene match. The CDR3 DNA sequence: TGCGCCAGCAGCCAGGAGGACAGGGTTAAAAGCTACACCTTC. The encoded protein is CASSQEDRVKSYTF.

The chain has TRBV9 and TRBJ2-7; tentative D call: TRBD2 (5 bases). V lost 0 bases to trimming and J lost 5 bases, with 15 bases between them. This CDR3 spans 15 amino acids. Per the germline V gene, CDR1 is SGDLS and CDR2 is YYNGEE. CDR3 region: CASSVVSSGFDEQYF. The CDR3 DNA follows: TGTGCCAGCAGCGTAGTGTCGAGCGGCTTCGACGAGCAGTACTTC.

The chain uses TRBV19 and TRBJ1-2; D is perhaps TRBD1 (5 bases). The V gene lost 4 bases and the J gene lost 5 bases, with 8 bases spanning the gap. Germline V gene data show CDR1 as LNHDA and CDR2 as SQIVND (reference sequence). CDR3 length equals 12 residues. The CDR3 coding sequence is TGTGCCAGTAGTAAGTCAGGGTATGGCTACACCTTC. Amino acids: CASSKSGYGYTF.

This chain connects TRBV5-1 to TRBJ2-7; TRBD2 might be the D (5 bases). Germline CDR1 reads SGHRS; CDR2 reads YFSETQ. V dropped 4 bases and J dropped 3 bases, with 8 bases sitting between them. CDR3 length equals 12 residues. In nucleotides, the CDR3 is TGCGCCAGCAGCGAGGACTTCTACGAGCAGTACTTC. It encodes CASSEDFYEQYF.

The rearrangement uses TRBV4-1 and TRBJ2-3; 11 bases fit TRBD2. The germline CDR1 and CDR2 sequences are MGHRA and YSYEKL. The CDR3 is 16 residues long. The ends lost 3 bases at V and 7 bases at J; junction bases unmatched: 9. The CDR3 nucleotides read TGCGCCAGCAGCCATGGATTCGGACTAGCGGGCAATACGCAGTATTTT. It is translated as CASSHGFGLAGNTQYF.

The V gene is TRBV5-6, the J gene TRBJ2-7, with 10 bases matching TRBD1. CDR1 is SGHDT and CDR2 is YYEEEE in the germline V gene. Trimming removed 4 bases from V and 3 bases from J; junction bases left unmatched: 4. CDR3 length: 14 residues. The DNA for the CDR3 is TGTGCCAGCAGCCCTGGACAGGGGGACTACGAGCAGTACTTC. Encoded protein: CASSPGQGDYEQYF.

In regard to this clone: A much larger clonotype is one base distant, so this may be a read error. V usage is TRBV2 and J usage is TRBJ1-1; D gene unclear. Trimming took 6 bases from V and 1 from J, leaving 3 bases between them. Germline CDR1 and CDR2: SNHLY and FYNNEI. The CDR3 has 11 residues. CDR3 nucleotide sequence: TGTGCCAGCAGCTGGAACACTGAAGCTTTCTTT. Its protein is CASSWNTEAFF.

The chain couples TRBV29-1 to TRBJ2-1; 11 bases agree with TRBD1. Trimming at V came to 7 bases and at J to 3 bases, leaving 17 bases not matched to a gene. The CDR3 runs 18 residues. CDR1 is SQVTM and CDR2 is ANQGSEA in the germline V gene. The CDR3 protein is CSAEGQGAFSEFYNEQFF. CDR3 sequence (DNA): TGCAGCGCAGAAGGACAGGGGGCATTTAGCGAATTCTACAATGAGCAGTTCTTC.

The chain carries TRBV5-6 and TRBJ2-6; D unclear. This CDR3 spans 13 amino acids. V lost 0 bases and J 15 bases, leaving 13 bases between the germline ends. The germline gives CDR1 SGHDT, CDR2 YYEEEE. This CDR3 is CASSLGRPADLTF. The CDR3 region has the DNA TGTGCCAGCAGCTTGGGGCGGCCCGCGGACCTGACTTTC.

J is TRBJ1-1 and V is TRBV28; 10 bases align to TRBD1. In germline, CDR1 is MDHEN, CDR2 SYDVKM. The CDR3 extends over 14 amino acids. Germline trimming cut 6 bases from V and 4 bases from J; bases unmatched to any gene: 5. The CDR3 spells CASSRQGAGTEAFF. CDR3 in DNA: TGTGCCAGCAGCCGACAGGGGGCGGGCACTGAAGCTTTCTTT.

The sample holds a few counts of this clone. Its ends do not fully match the called genes, so a read error is possible. The genes are TRBV7-9 and TRBJ2-7; 9 bases align to TRBD2. Germline CDR1 reads SEHNR; CDR2 reads FQNEAQ (reference sequence). The CDR3 has 15 amino acids. CDR3 sequence reads: CASSLAGSISYEQYF. CDR3 nucleotides: TGTGCCAGCAGCCTAGCGGGATCGATCTCCTACGAGCAGTACTTC.

The table lists this clone with a few counts. The gene calls are TRBV5-1 and TRBJ1-1; D may be TRBD1 (5 bases). V was pared by 4 bases and J by 3 bases, with 13 bases between. The CDR3 sequence is 14 residues long. Germline CDR1 is SGHRS and CDR2 is YFSETQ. The CDR3 sequence is CASSAAGGYTEAFF. For the CDR3, the DNA is TGCGCCAGCAGCGCGGCGGGGGGGTACACTGAAGCTTTCTTT.

V gene TRBV30 combines with J gene TRBJ2-7, with D tentatively TRBD1 or TRBD2 (7 bases each). CDR3 length equals 14 residues. V was pared by 2 bases and J by 5 bases, with 16 bases between. The germline V gene encodes CDR1 GTSNPN and CDR2 SVGIG (reference sequence). CDR3 DNA sequence: TGTGCCTGGAGTTGGGACAGCGGGGCTAACGAGCAGTACTTC. Translation: CAWSWDSGANEQYF.

V usage is TRBV4-1 and J usage is TRBJ1-2; a possible D gene is TRBD1 (5 bases). The length of the CDR3 is 16 residues. Germline loops: CDR1 MGHRA, CDR2 YSYEKL. Trimming took off 1 base at V and 3 bases at J, with 15 bases between the two ends. This CDR3 is CASSQVVGGGHYGYTF. The CDR3 DNA reads TGCGCCAGCAGCCAAGTTGTTGGGGGTGGTCACTATGGCTACACCTTC.

The chain combines TRBV6-6 with TRBJ1-4, with D possibly matching TRBD1 (6 bases). CDR1 MNHNY and CDR2 SVGAGI come from the germline V gene (reference sequence). V was cut by 0 bases and J by 7 bases, with 12 bases left in between. The CDR3 is 15 residues long. CDR3 region: CASSYSGGGGEKLFF. In DNA form, the CDR3 reads TGTGCCAGCAGTTACTCAGGGGGGGGAGGTGAAAAACTGTTTTTT.

The chain links TRBV13 to TRBJ2-3; no firm D call. CDR1 and CDR2 from the germline V gene are PRHDT and FYEKMQ (reference sequence). Trimming shortened V by 0 bases and J by 4 bases, and 5 bases separated the two germline ends. The CDR3 is made up of 13 amino acids. CDR3 nucleotides: TGTGCCAGCAGCTTAGGGGGGTCAGATACGCAGTATTTT. It is translated as CASSLGGSDTQYF.

The V gene is TRBV7-9, the J gene TRBJ1-4; a possible D gene is TRBD1 (6 bases). The CDR3 totals 16 residues. The V and J ends lost 2 bases and 7 bases respectively, with 17 bases between them. Per germline, CDR1 SEHNR and CDR2 FQNEAQ (reference sequence). Here the CDR3 reads CASSLSGGGPGEKLFF. Here the CDR3 DNA reads TGTGCCAGCAGCTTATCGGGTGGGGGCCCGGGTGAAAAACTGTTTTTT.

The chain couples TRBV13 to TRBJ2-1, with TRBD2 matching 8 bases. The CDR3 is 14 amino acids. V lost 1 base to trimming and J lost 4 bases; unmatched junction nucleotides: 0. CDR1 is PRHDT, CDR2 FYEKMQ, per germline (reference sequence). The CDR3, as DNA: TGTGCCAGCAGCTTAGCGGGGGGGTACAATGAGCAGTTCTTC. It encodes CASSLAGGYNEQFF.

The rearrangement links TRBV30 to TRBJ2-1; possibly TRBD1 for D (6 bases). CDR1 and CDR2 from the germline V gene are GTSNPN and SVGIG (reference sequence). Trimming shortened V by 2 bases and J by 6 bases, and 23 bases separated the two germline ends. CDR3 size: 17 residues. CDR3 residues: CAWSLIGTLGHVNEQFF. CDR3 DNA: TGTGCCTGGAGTCTGATCGGGACATTGGGACATGTCAATGAGCAGTTCTTC. The variable domain in full, with the rest retrieved from reference TRBV30 and TRBJ2-1, is SQTIHQWPATLVQPVGSPLSLECTVEGTSNPNLYWYRQAAGRGLQLLFYSVGIGQISSEVPQNLSASRPQDRQFILSSKKLLLSDSGFYLCAWSLIGTLGHVNEQFFGPGTRLTVL.

This clone was observed once. This rearrangement joins TRBV5-6 to TRBJ2-7; D could derive from TRBD1 or TRBD2 (5 bases each). V was shortened by 3 bases and J by 6 bases, with 16 bases between the two germline ends. The V gene's germline CDR1 is SGHDT and CDR2 YYEEEE. The CDR3 spans 14 residues. This CDR3 is CASSYPGPSAEQYF. CDR3 in DNA: TGTGCCAGCAGCTACCCGGGACCCTCGGCCGAGCAGTACTTC.

This sequence joins TRBV27 and TRBJ1-6; 10 nucleotides agree with TRBD1. The CDR3 consists of 16 residues. The V and J ends lost 6 bases and 19 bases, in that order; junction bases with no gene match: 21. Germline lookup yields CDR1 MNHEY and CDR2 SMNVEV (reference sequence). CDR3 nucleotide sequence: TGTGCCAGCAGGGGCACCTCCGGGACAGGGGTTATAAGGGATCACTTT. It translates to CASRGTSGTGVIRDHF.

This chain uses TRBV28 with TRBJ2-7, with 10 bases matching TRBD2. Germline V CDR1 and CDR2: MDHEN, SYDVKM. This CDR3 contains 17 residues. V trimming: 2 bases; J trimming: 3 bases; junction bases outside the gene matches: 10. The CDR3 protein is CASSLRLAGVFGYEQYF. Written as DNA, the CDR3 is TGTGCCAGCAGTTTACGGCTAGCGGGAGTGTTCGGCTACGAGCAGTACTTC.

This clone showed up just a few times. The chain combines TRBV13 with TRBJ2-1; D unresolved. The ends were cut back, 7 bases at V and 5 bases at J, with 12 bases in the middle. The CDR3 contains 13 residues. Germline V lookup: CDR1 PRHDT, CDR2 FYEKMQ (reference sequence). This CDR3 is CASTHQRHNEQFF. CDR3 DNA: TGTGCCAGCACCCACCAGAGGCACAATGAGCAGTTCTTC. The full variable domain, its missing parts supplied by reference TRBV13 and TRBJ2-1, is AAGVIQSPRHLIKEKRETATLKCYPIPRHDTVYWYQQGPGQDPQFLISFYEKMQSDKGSIPDRFSAQQFSDYHSELNMSSLELGDSALYFCASTHQRHNEQFFGPGTRLTVL.

CDR3 nucleotides: TGTGCCAGCAGTTCACCGGGACTCCAAGAGACCCAGTACTTC. This sequence encodes CASSSPGLQETQYF. The chain joins TRBV11-2 to TRBJ2-5, with D perhaps matching TRBD2 (6 bases). The V gene lost 6 bases and the J gene lost 1 base, with 12 bases spanning the gap. Germline loops: CDR1 SGHAT, CDR2 FQNNGV. This CDR3 contains 14 residues. The variable domain in full, completed from reference TRBV11-2 and TRBJ2-5, reads EAGVAQSPRYKIIEKRQSVAFWCNPISGHATLYWYQQILGQGPKLLIQFQNNGVVDDSQLPKDRFSAERLKGVDSTLKIQPAKLEDSAVYLCASSSPGLQETQYFGPGTRLLVL.